The rows below give T cell receptor beta chains drawn from one sample of a study of blood T cell repertoires in COVID-19. Generated by immunoSEQ multiplex PCR, the TCRdb table keeps only in-frame clones and is missing some. The top ten hold more than 0.95% of the sample, which has a few hundred thousand clones, approximately 88% seen once. What was sequenced was peripheral blood. Receptor source: a man aged 40-49 years with acute or convalescent COVID-19. Each CDR3 is given with its conserved first and last residue. Fields, in order: V gene, D gene, clone size, J gene, CDR3 DNA, CDR3 protein. The D gene is left open where the match is weak. Clone size is stated in some rows and not others, as once, few, many or a class when expanded.

TRBV10-1	NA	NA	TRBJ2-1	TGCGCCAGCAGTGAGGTGACTACCGCAGAGCCGTTCTTC	CASSEVTTAEPFF
TRBV12-3/TRBV12-4	NA	NA	TRBJ1-1	TGTGCCAGCAGTGAGTCGCTGAACACTGAAGCTTTCTTT	CASSESLNTEAFF
TRBV27	TRBD2	NA	TRBJ2-1	TGTGCCAGCAGTTTTAGGGACTACGACAATGAGCAGTTCTTC	CASSFRDYDNEQFF
TRBV14	NA	NA	TRBJ2-3	TGTGCCAGCAGCCGACGGACGGGGGATACGCAGTATTTT	CASSRRTGDTQYF
TRBV30	NA	NA	TRBJ2-2	TGTGCCTGGTCGCTAGGTAGGGGCACCGGGGAGCTGTTTTTT	CAWSLGRGTGELFF
TRBV27	TRBD2	NA	TRBJ2-2	TGTGCCAGCAGTTTGACTAGCGGGGTAACCGGGGAGCTGTTTTTT	CASSLTSGVTGELFF
TRBV2	TRBD2	NA	TRBJ2-7	TGTGCCAGCAGTTTAGCGGGAGGGGGGGACTACGAGCAGTACTTC	CASSLAGGGDYEQYF
TRBV5-4	NA	NA	TRBJ2-1	TGTGCCAGCAGCTTCGCGGGGCTCGGAGTGTATGAGCAGTTCTTC	CASSFAGLGVYEQFF
TRBV10-2	TRBD1	NA	TRBJ2-1	TGCGCCAGCAGTGAACCTCGGACAGGGTACAATGAGCAGTTCTTC	CASSEPRTGYNEQFF
TRBV5-6	TRBD1	NA	TRBJ2-7	TGTGCCAGCAACCCGGGACAGGGAACTTGGGAACCCTACGAGCAGTACTTC	CASNPGQGTWEPYEQYF
TRBV19	NA	NA	TRBJ2-5	TGTGCCAGTAGTATAGATCTAGCCGGGGAGACCCAGTACTTC	CASSIDLAGETQYF
TRBV12-3/TRBV12-4	NA	NA	TRBJ2-7	TGTGCCAGCAGTTTAGCACTGTCCTACGAGCAGTACTTC	CASSLALSYEQYF
TRBV12-3/TRBV12-4	NA	NA	TRBJ1-1	TGTGCCAGCAGCCCCCCTAACACTGAAGCTTTCTTT	CASSPPNTEAFF
TRBV2	NA	NA	TRBJ2-2	TGTGCCAGCGCCATACTCCGATGGTACACCGGGGAGCTGTTTTTT	CASAILRWYTGELFF
TRBV5-1	TRBD1	NA	TRBJ1-1	TGCGCCAGCAGGCGGACAGGGGTTAACACTGAAGCTTTCTTT	CASRRTGVNTEAFF
TRBV11-2	TRBD2	NA	TRBJ2-7	TGTGCCAGCAGCTTATGGGGACTAGCCTCCTCCTACGAGCAGTACTTC	CASSLWGLASSYEQYF
TRBV4-3	TRBD1	NA	TRBJ2-2	TGCGCCAGCAGCCAAAGGTCAGGGGGCGCCACCGGGGAGCTGTTTTTT	CASSQRSGGATGELFF
TRBV3-1/TRBV3-2	TRBD1	few	TRBJ2-7	TGTGCCAGCAGCCAAGATAGTGTGGACAGGGTATACGAGCAGTACTTC	CASSQDSVDRVYEQYF
TRBV5-4	NA	NA	TRBJ2-7	TGTGCCAGCAGCTTGCTTTTCGGGAAGAGGGAGCAGTACTTC	CASSLLFGKREQYF
TRBV25-1	TRBD2	NA	TRBJ2-1	TGTGCCAGCTTGCAGGCGGGGGGGGGTAACAATGAGCAGTTCTTC	CASLQAGGGNNEQFF
TRBV27	NA	NA	TRBJ1-4	TGTGCCAGCCCGGGCGGGTCAGATCAAACAACTAATGAAAAACTGTTTTTT	CASPGGSDQTTNEKLFF
TRBV19	TRBD2	NA	TRBJ2-3	TGTGCCAGTAGTGGCGGACTAGCGGGGGCCCCTAGCACAGATACGCAGTATTTT	CASSGGLAGAPSTDTQYF
TRBV4-3	TRBD2	NA	TRBJ2-3	TGCGCCAGCAGCCAAAACGCGGGGGGGCCGATAGATACGCAGTATTTT	CASSQNAGGPIDTQYF
TRBV9	NA	once	TRBJ1-3	TGTGCCAGCAGCGTAGGACAGGCGTCTGGAAACACCATATATTTT	CASSVGQASGNTIYF
TRBV27	NA	NA	TRBJ2-1	TGTGCCAGCAGTTTATCGGGCGGGGACTCCTACAATGAGCAGTTCTTC	CASSLSGGDSYNEQFF
TRBV7-9	TRBD1	once	TRBJ2-7	TGTGCCAGCAGCTTAGGGGTGATGGGACAGGGATCGACCGAGCAGTACTTC	CASSLGVMGQGSTEQYF
TRBV12-3/TRBV12-4	NA	NA	TRBJ2-7	TGTGCCAGCAGTCTAGCGAGATACGAGCAGTACTTC	CASSLARYEQYF
TRBV7-2	NA	NA	TRBJ1-5	TGTGCCAGCAGCTTGCCTGACAGCTATAGCAATCAGCCCCAGCATTTT	CASSLPDSYSNQPQHF
TRBV2	NA	NA	TRBJ1-2	TGTGCCAGCAGTGAAGCGCTTCAGGGAAACTTTGGGGCAGCTTCGGAGTATTTGTTAGGCTACACCTTC	CASSEALQGNFGAASEYLLGYTF
TRBV19	NA	NA	TRBJ2-2	TGTGCCAGTAGCCGACAGTACACCGGGGAGCTGTTTTTT	CASSRQYTGELFF